These 28 T cell receptor beta chains originate from one sample sequenced in a study of beta chain features in type 1 diabetes. Sequencing targeted expressed TCRB transcripts, as all isolated RNA had been reverse transcribed. Assay: immunoSEQ multiplex PCR; the TCRdb copy retains only in-frame clones and omits some. The table shows about 270,000 clones, with approximately 15% occurring only once. These receptors' antigens are unknown. General observations from the study: Shorter TCRB CDR3s, moderately but significantly so, marked every one of the four CD4+ subsets in Type 1 diabetes patients.

The sample taken for sequencing was naive CD4+ T cells from blood. The receptor set was obtained from a man aged 25 to 40 with type 1 diabetes.

This sequence joins TRBV28 and TRBJ2-3, with TRBD2 identical over 7 bases. J gave up 0 bases and V 2 bases, and 2 bases lay outside the gene matches. This CDR3 contains 15 residues. Germline V lookup: CDR1 MDHEN, CDR2 SYDVKM. The CDR3 is CASSLDSGSTDTQYF. The CDR3 DNA reads as TGTGCCAGCAGTTTAGATAGCGGGAGCACAGATACGCAGTATTTT.

A few counts support this clone. The chain couples TRBV7-8 to TRBJ2-3, with D tentatively TRBD1 (5 bases). The germline V gene encodes CDR1 SGHVS and CDR2 FQNEAQ. V lost 0 bases and J 2 bases, leaving 12 bases between the germline ends. This CDR3 spans 16 amino acids. The CDR3 spells CASSLAAAGNTDTQYF. The CDR3 DNA is TGTGCCAGCAGCTTAGCGGCGGCAGGGAACACAGATACGCAGTATTTT.

The chain's CDR3 is CASHEGGQGYTF. In DNA, the CDR3 is TGTGCCAGCCATGAGGGGGGGCAAGGCTACACCTTC. The rearrangement links TRBV28 to TRBJ1-2, with a weak D call TRBD1 (6 bases). V dropped 8 bases and J dropped 8 bases, with 15 bases sitting between them. CDR3 length: 12 residues. Germline CDR1 MDHEN, CDR2 SYDVKM.

Concerning this clone itself: An end of the junction does not agree with germline; a read error may underlie this. This chain uses TRBV9 with TRBJ2-1; D is perhaps TRBD1 or TRBD2 (5 bases each). Germline V CDR1 and CDR2: SGDLS, YYNGEE. The CDR3 contains 14 residues. The CDR3 spells CVSSVEGLTNEQFF. The CDR3 nucleotides read TGTGTCAGCAGCGTAGAGGGGCTAACCAATGAGCAGTTCTTC.

This clone was seen only a few times. This chain joins TRBV7-2 and TRBJ2-3; 10 nucleotides match TRBD2. CDR3 size: 15 residues. Germline CDR1 SGHTA, CDR2 FQGNSA. V gave up 5 bases and J gave up 3 bases; unmatched junction bases: 5. CDR3 sequence: CASSPAGGGTDTQYF. In nucleotides, the CDR3 is TGTGCCAGCAGCCCAGCGGGAGGGGGGACAGATACGCAGTATTTT. The whole variable domain, remainder taken from reference TRBV7-2 and TRBJ2-3, is GAGVSQSPSNKVTEKGKDVELRCDPISGHTALYWYRQSLGQGLEFLIYFQGNSAPDKSGLPSDRFSAERTGGSVSTLTIQRTQQEDSAVYLCASSPAGGGTDTQYFGPGTRLTVL.

V and J are TRBV9 and TRBJ2-3; no reliable D call. V lost 0 bases to trimming and J lost 6 bases, with 5 bases between them. Germline loops: CDR1 SGDLS, CDR2 YYNGEE. This CDR3 comprises 12 residues. CDR3 sequence: CASSVVGDTQYF. In DNA form, the CDR3 reads TGTGCCAGCAGCGTAGTCGGGGATACGCAGTATTTT. The whole variable domain, remainder taken from reference TRBV9 and TRBJ2-3, is DSGVTQTPKHLITATGQRVTLRCSPRSGDLSVYWYQQSLDQGLQFLIQYYNGEERAKGNILERFSAQQFPDLHSELNLSSLELGDSALYFCASSVVGDTQYFGPGTRLTVL.

The chain joins TRBV7-9 to TRBJ2-3, with 14 bases identical to TRBD2. The CDR3 length is 18 residues. Germline V lookup: CDR1 SEHNR, CDR2 FQNEAQ (reference sequence). The J segment lost 4 bases and the V segment lost 5 bases, leaving 11 bases of the junction unmatched. DNA of the CDR3: TGTGCCAGCAGCCCTGGGACTAGCGGGAGCGGCGGGGCAGATACGCAGTATTTT. It translates to CASSPGTSGSGGADTQYF.

V and J are TRBV5-1 and TRBJ1-1, with 8 positions matching TRBD1. CDR3 length equals 15 residues. Germline CDR1 reads SGHRS; CDR2 reads YFSETQ. V gave up 3 bases and J gave up 0 bases; unmatched junction bases: 4. The CDR3 coding sequence is TGCGCCAGCAGCTCCTCAGGGGGCGTGAACACTGAAGCTTTCTTT. This gives the protein CASSSSGGVNTEAFF.

V and J are TRBV19 and TRBJ2-1; 9 bases are shared with TRBD2. The V segment lost 3 bases and the J segment 4 bases; nucleotides outside the gene matches: 4. The germline gives CDR1 LNHDA, CDR2 SQIVND (reference sequence). The CDR3 is 15 amino acids. CDR3 amino acids: CASSIGTSRYNEQFF. In DNA form, the CDR3 reads TGTGCCAGTAGTATCGGGACTAGCCGTTACAATGAGCAGTTCTTC.

This clone has a handful of counts. Other DNA sequences of this sample code for an identical CDR3. The V call is TRBV20-1, the J call TRBJ2-7; no reliable D call. CDR3 length: 11 residues. Germline values: CDR1 DFQATT, CDR2 SNEGSKA (reference sequence). V was trimmed by 4 bases and J by 0 bases, leaving 4 bases between them. CDR3 loop: CSATSSYEQYF. The CDR3 nucleotides read TGCAGTGCTACCTCCTCCTACGAGCAGTACTTC.

This clone was seen more than once but under ten times. The chain couples TRBV7-2 to TRBJ2-1, with a weak D call TRBD2 (5 bases). The CDR3 extends over 16 amino acids. CDR1 and CDR2 from the germline V gene are SGHTA and FQGNSA. V lost 0 bases and J 5 bases, leaving 14 bases between the germline ends. The CDR3 reads CASSLATRDMDNEQFF. As DNA, the CDR3 is TGTGCCAGCAGCTTAGCGACGAGGGATATGGACAATGAGCAGTTCTTC. Full variable domain (missing parts from reference TRBV7-2 and TRBJ2-1): GAGVSQSPSNKVTEKGKDVELRCDPISGHTALYWYRQSLGQGLEFLIYFQGNSAPDKSGLPSDRFSAERTGGSVSTLTIQRTQQEDSAVYLCASSLATRDMDNEQFFGPGTRLTVL.

This clone showed up just a few times. This chain connects TRBV7-9 to TRBJ2-2; TRBD1 aligns across 8 bases. The CDR3 runs to 15 residues. The germline CDR1 and CDR2 sequences are SEHNR and FQNEAQ (reference sequence). V lost 6 bases, J lost 5 bases, and 8 bases stayed unmatched. The CDR3 here is CASRPGQGFTGELFF. The CDR3 nucleotides are TGTGCCAGCAGGCCCGGACAGGGTTTTACCGGGGAGCTGTTTTTT.

This rearrangement joins TRBV7-2 to TRBJ2-1; D remains ambiguous. The CDR3 sequence is 11 residues long. Trimming cost V 5 bases and J 7 bases, with 6 bases left between them. Germline V gene sequence: CDR1 SGHTA, CDR2 FQGNSA. The CDR3: CASSVLNEQFF. Here the CDR3 DNA reads TGTGCCAGCAGCGTCTTGAATGAGCAGTTCTTC.

This clone showed up just a few times. The chain is built from TRBV4-3 and TRBJ2-1; tentative D call: TRBD2 (6 bases). The V gene's germline CDR1 is LGHNA and CDR2 YSLEER. The ends were cut back, 0 bases at V and 10 bases at J, with 10 bases in the middle. The CDR3 totals 13 residues. CDR3 region: CASSQELANEQFF. The CDR3 DNA reads as TGCGCCAGCAGCCAAGAACTAGCCAACGAGCAGTTCTTC.

This clone came up a few times. V gene TRBV14 combines with J gene TRBJ2-7, with 7 bases matching TRBD2. Germline assignment: CDR1 SGHDN and CDR2 FVKESK. The CDR3 consists of 16 residues. V shed 4 bases and J 1 base; nucleotides not matched to a gene: 10. The CDR3 DNA follows: TGTGCCAGCAGCCCCCAGGCTAGCGGAGCTTCCTACGAGCAGTACTTC. This sequence encodes CASSPQASGASYEQYF.

As for this clone: This sample includes further DNA sequences coding for the same CDR3. The CDR3 DNA is TGTGCCACCAGCAGAGAACGGGAAGAGACCCAGTACTTC. As protein: CATSREREETQYF. The rearrangement joins TRBV15 to TRBJ2-5; D gene ambiguous. With 0 bases removed from V and 3 bases from J, the gap between germline ends came to 5 bases. The CDR3 runs 13 residues. From germline, CDR1 is LNHNV and CDR2 YYDKDF (reference sequence).

The chain uses TRBV28 and TRBJ2-1, with D possibly TRBD1 on 7 matching bases. V was clipped by 6 bases and J by 4 bases, with 10 bases between them. Germline V gives CDR1 MDHEN, CDR2 SYDVKM. The CDR3 is 13 amino acids. Here the CDR3 reads CASSQGGYNEQFF. The CDR3 nucleotides read TGTGCCAGCAGCCAGGGGGGTTACAATGAGCAGTTCTTC. Drawing the rest from reference TRBV28 and TRBJ2-1, the complete variable domain is DVKVTQSSRYLVKRTGEKVFLECVQDMDHENMFWYRQDPGLGLRLIYFSYDVKMKEKGDIPEGYSVSREKKERFSLILESASTNQTSMYLCASSQGGYNEQFFGPGTRLTVL.

This clone has a handful of counts. This chain connects TRBV10-3 to TRBJ2-7; D gene uncertain. Germline V gene data show CDR1 as ENHRY and CDR2 as SYGVKD. The CDR3 length is 13 residues. V lost 2 bases and J lost 6, with 11 bases in between. The CDR3 nucleotides are TGTGCCATCAGTGAGACCGAGCGTGCCGAGCAGTACTTC. Translation gives CAISETERAEQYF.

The chain has TRBV28 and TRBJ2-1, with 7 bases aligning to TRBD2. The trim removed 5 bases at V and 5 bases at J, leaving 9 bases unmatched. Germline V lookup: CDR1 MDHEN, CDR2 SYDVKM. This CDR3 comprises 15 residues. The CDR3 nucleotides read TGTGCCAGCAGTCCGGGCGGGAGCCGGGACAATGAGCAGTTCTTC. Its protein is CASSPGGSRDNEQFF. Full variable domain (remainder filled in from reference TRBV28 and TRBJ2-1): DVKVTQSSRYLVKRTGEKVFLECVQDMDHENMFWYRQDPGLGLRLIYFSYDVKMKEKGDIPEGYSVSREKKERFSLILESASTNQTSMYLCASSPGGSRDNEQFFGPGTRLTVL.

This chain uses TRBV10-3 with TRBJ2-7; possibly TRBD2 for D (5 bases). The CDR3 sequence is 13 residues long. CDR1 is ENHRY and CDR2 is SYGVKD in the germline V gene. V lost 6 bases and J lost 0, with 9 bases in between. CDR3 in DNA: TGTGCCATCAGAGCCCGGGGCTCCTACGAGCAGTACTTC. Its translation: CAIRARGSYEQYF.

J is TRBJ1-2 and V is TRBV6-1, with D possibly matching TRBD1 (6 bases). The CDR3 totals 14 residues. The germline V gene has CDR1 MNHNS and CDR2 SASEGT. Trimming removed 2 bases from V and 8 bases from J, with 15 bases in between. The CDR3 DNA reads TGTGCCAGCAGTGAACGTGGCAGGGGTTTGGGCTACACCTTC. Protein product: CASSERGRGLGYTF.

Only a few counts were recorded for this clone. This sequence joins TRBV18 and TRBJ1-4, with 10 bases lining up with TRBD1. J lost 4 bases, V lost 4 bases, and 12 bases had no gene match. CDR1 and CDR2 (germline): KGHSH, LQKENI. The CDR3 totals 18 residues. CDR3 in amino acids: CASSLKPGQGTDNEKLFF. In DNA form, the CDR3 reads TGTGCCAGCTCACTTAAGCCGGGACAGGGGACTGATAATGAAAAACTGTTTTTT.

The gene calls are TRBV30 and TRBJ1-2, with D possibly being TRBD1 (5 bases). The germline V gene encodes CDR1 GTSNPN and CDR2 SVGIG (reference sequence). The length of the CDR3 is 14 residues. Trimming removed 1 base at V and 2 bases at J, with 11 bases between. CDR3 sequence (DNA): TGTGCCTGGAGTGCAATGACAGCAAACTATGGCTACACCTTC. Its protein product is CAWSAMTANYGYTF.

This clone has only a few counts. This sequence joins TRBV5-1 and TRBJ2-1; 7 positions match TRBD2. V trimming: 3 bases; J trimming: 7 bases; junction bases outside the gene matches: 13. This CDR3 contains 16 residues. Per the germline V gene, CDR1 is SGHRS and CDR2 is YFSETQ. The CDR3 here is CASSSRLAKRHNEQFF. The CDR3 DNA reads as TGCGCCAGCAGCTCCAGACTAGCAAAGAGGCATAATGAGCAGTTCTTC.

This clone was detected a few times. The CDR3 bases are TGTGCCAGCAGGATCCAACGGGCTGGAAACACCATATATTTT. Amino acids: CASRIQRAGNTIYF. V gene TRBV28 combines with J gene TRBJ1-3; the D is unclear. CDR1 and CDR2 (germline): MDHEN, SYDVKM. The V and J ends lost 6 bases and 2 bases respectively, with 11 bases between them. The CDR3 runs 14 residues. Together with reference TRBV28 and TRBJ1-3, the CDR3 gives the full variable domain: DVKVTQSSRYLVKRTGEKVFLECVQDMDHENMFWYRQDPGLGLRLIYFSYDVKMKEKGDIPEGYSVSREKKERFSLILESASTNQTSMYLCASRIQRAGNTIYFGEGSWLTVV.

The CDR3, as DNA: TGTGCCAGCAGTGAGCTTGGACACAGGAAAGAGACCCAGTACTTC. It yields the protein CASSELGHRKETQYF. The chain combines TRBV6-1 with TRBJ2-5, with D perhaps matching TRBD1 (5 bases). This CDR3 is built from 15 residues. Trimming removed 3 bases at V and 3 bases at J, with 14 bases between. Germline CDR1 is MNHNS and CDR2 is SASEGT.

The chain employs TRBV28 and TRBJ2-2; D unclear. Trimming took 6 bases from V and 4 from J, leaving 9 bases between them. Germline V gene data show CDR1 as MDHEN and CDR2 as SYDVKM. The CDR3 extends over 13 amino acids. CDR3: CASSSGPTGELFF. The CDR3 nucleotides are TGTGCCAGCAGCTCGGGTCCCACCGGGGAGCTGTTTTTT.

V is TRBV18 and J is TRBJ1-5, with 8 positions matching TRBD1. V shed 3 bases, J shed 0 bases, and the junction held 10 bases outside the gene matches. The CDR3 totals 18 residues. Germline loops: CDR1 KGHSH, CDR2 LQKENI. In DNA form, the CDR3 reads TGTGCCAGCTCACCTCAGTACACAGGGGGGAATAGCAATCAGCCCCAGCATTTT. This encodes CASSPQYTGGNSNQPQHF.